This TCR beta chain derives from a study of T cell responses to AZD1222 COVID-19 vaccine. Notes on the study in general: Per reports, nearly half of all spike-specific TCRs target regions that are unmutated in variants. The peak T cell response came first, and repertoires were sampled only after it. Seropositivity was recorded at baseline in only a handful of AZD1222 recipients.

A few counts support this clone. Its cognate antigen is unknown. Sequenced by immunoSEQ multiplex PCR; TCRdb stores in-frame clones only, minus some. The data show fewer than 150,000 clones, around 93% seen once. The J segment lost 1 base and the V segment lost 2 bases, leaving 16 bases of the junction unmatched. This CDR3 contains 20 residues. Per the germline V gene, CDR1 is KGHSY and CDR2 is FQNENV. The genes are TRBV16 and TRBJ2-3, with TRBD2 matching over 9 bases. This clonotype was sampled from an adult who received the AZD1222 COVID-19 vaccine. The sample in question was peripheral blood, obtained 28 days after the second AZD1222 dose. This CDR3 is CASSQVFLAGRRTRTDTQYF. Here the CDR3 DNA reads TGTGCCAGCAGCCAAGTTTTTCTAGCGGGGCGGCGGACCCGCACAGATACGCAGTATTTT.